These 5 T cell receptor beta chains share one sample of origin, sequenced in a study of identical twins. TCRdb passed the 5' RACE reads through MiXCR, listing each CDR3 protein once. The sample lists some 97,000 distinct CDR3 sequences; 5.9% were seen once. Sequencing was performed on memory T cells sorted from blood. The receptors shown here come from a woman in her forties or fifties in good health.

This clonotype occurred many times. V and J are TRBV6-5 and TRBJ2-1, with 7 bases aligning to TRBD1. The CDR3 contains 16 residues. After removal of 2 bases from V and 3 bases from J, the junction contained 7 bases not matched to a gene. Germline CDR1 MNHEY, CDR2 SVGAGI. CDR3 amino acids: CASSYPNRGFYNEQFF. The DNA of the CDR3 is TGTGCCAGCAGTTACCCGAACAGGGGATTCTACAATGAGCAGTTCTTC.

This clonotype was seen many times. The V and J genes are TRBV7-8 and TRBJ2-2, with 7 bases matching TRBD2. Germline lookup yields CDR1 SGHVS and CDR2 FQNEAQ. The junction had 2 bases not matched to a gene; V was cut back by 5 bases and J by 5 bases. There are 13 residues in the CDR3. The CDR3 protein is CASSNSGTGELFF. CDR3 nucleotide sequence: TGTGCCAGCAGCAATAGCGGGACCGGGGAGCTGTTTTTT.

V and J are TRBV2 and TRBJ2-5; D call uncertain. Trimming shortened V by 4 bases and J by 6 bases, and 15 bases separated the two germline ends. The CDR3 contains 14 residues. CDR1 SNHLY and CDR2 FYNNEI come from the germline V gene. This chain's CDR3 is CASSGERVGKTQYF. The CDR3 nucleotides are TGTGCCAGCAGTGGAGAAAGGGTGGGGAAGACCCAGTACTTC.

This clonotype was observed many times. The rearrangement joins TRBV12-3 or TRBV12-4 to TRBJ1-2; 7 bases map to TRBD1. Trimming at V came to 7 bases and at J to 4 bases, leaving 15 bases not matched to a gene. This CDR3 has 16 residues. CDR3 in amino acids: CASIPGQTGTTYGYTF. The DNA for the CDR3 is TGTGCCAGCATCCCGGGACAGACAGGTACGACCTATGGCTACACCTTC.

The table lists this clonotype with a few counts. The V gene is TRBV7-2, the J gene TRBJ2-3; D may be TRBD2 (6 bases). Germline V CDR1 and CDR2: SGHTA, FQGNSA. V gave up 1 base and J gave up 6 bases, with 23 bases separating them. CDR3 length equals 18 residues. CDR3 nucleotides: TGTGCCAGCAGCTTAGAGCGCCGGGACTTACATCGTGAGGATACGCAGTATTTT. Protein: CASSLERRDLHREDTQYF.